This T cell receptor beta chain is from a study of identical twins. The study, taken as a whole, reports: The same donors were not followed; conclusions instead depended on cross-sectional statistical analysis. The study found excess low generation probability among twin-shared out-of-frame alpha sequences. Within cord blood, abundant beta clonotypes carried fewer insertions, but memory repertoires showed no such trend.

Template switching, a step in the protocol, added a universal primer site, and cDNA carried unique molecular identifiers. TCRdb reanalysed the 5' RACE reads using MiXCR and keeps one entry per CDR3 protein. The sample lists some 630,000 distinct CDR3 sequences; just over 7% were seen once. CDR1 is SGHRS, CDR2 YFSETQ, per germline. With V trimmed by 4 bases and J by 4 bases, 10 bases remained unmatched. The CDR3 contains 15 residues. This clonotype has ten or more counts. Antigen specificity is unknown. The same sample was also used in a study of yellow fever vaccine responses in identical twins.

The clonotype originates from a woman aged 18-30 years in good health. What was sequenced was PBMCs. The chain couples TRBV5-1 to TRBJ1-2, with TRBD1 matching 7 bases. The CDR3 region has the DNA TGCGCCAGCAGCGGAGAGACAGGGACTGGCTATGGCTACACCTTC. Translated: CASSGETGTGYGYTF.